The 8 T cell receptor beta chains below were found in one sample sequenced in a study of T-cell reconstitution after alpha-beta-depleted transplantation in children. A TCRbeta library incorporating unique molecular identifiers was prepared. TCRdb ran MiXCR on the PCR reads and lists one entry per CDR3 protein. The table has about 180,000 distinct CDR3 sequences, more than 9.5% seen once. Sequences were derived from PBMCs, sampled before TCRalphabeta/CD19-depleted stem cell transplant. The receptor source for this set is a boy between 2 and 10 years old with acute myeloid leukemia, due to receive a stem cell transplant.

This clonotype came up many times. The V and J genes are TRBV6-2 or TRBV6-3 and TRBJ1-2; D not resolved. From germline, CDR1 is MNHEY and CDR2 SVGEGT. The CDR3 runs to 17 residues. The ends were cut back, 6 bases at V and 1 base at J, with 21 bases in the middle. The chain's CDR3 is CASRLPGKSEYNYGYTF. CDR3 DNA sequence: TGTGCCAGCAGACTTCCCGGAAAGTCGGAATATAACTATGGCTACACCTTC.

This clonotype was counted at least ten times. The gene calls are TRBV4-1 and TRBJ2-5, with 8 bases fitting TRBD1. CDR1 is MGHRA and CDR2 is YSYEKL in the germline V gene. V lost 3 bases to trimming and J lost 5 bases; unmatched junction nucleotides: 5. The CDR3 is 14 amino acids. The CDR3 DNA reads TGCGCCAGCAGCCATCTAGACAGGGGTGAGACCCAGTACTTC. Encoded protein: CASSHLDRGETQYF.

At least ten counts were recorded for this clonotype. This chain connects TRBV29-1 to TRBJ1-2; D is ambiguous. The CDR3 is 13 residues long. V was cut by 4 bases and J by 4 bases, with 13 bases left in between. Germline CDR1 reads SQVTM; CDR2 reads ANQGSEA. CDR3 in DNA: TGCAGCGTTGGTGAGAAGAACCTCTATGGCTACACCTTC. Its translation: CSVGEKNLYGYTF.

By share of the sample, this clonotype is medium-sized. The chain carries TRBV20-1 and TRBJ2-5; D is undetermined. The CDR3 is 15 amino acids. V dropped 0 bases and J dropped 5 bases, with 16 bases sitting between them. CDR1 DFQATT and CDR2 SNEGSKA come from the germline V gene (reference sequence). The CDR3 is CSARDLRHTAETQYF. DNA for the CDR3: TGCAGTGCTAGAGATCTGAGGCATACGGCGGAGACCCAGTACTTC.

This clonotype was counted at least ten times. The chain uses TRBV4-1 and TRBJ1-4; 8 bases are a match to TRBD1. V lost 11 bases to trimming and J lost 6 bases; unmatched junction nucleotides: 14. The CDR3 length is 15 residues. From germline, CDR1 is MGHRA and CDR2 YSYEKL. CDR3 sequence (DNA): TGCGCCGGCCGGAGACAGGGGTCCTCCTATGAAAAACTGTTTTTT. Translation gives CAGRRQGSSYEKLFF.

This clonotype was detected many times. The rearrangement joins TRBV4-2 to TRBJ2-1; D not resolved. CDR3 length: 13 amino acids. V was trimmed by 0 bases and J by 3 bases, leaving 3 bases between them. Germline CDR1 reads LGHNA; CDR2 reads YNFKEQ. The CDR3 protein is CASSQEFYNEQFF. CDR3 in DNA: TGTGCCAGCAGCCAAGAGTTCTACAATGAGCAGTTCTTC.

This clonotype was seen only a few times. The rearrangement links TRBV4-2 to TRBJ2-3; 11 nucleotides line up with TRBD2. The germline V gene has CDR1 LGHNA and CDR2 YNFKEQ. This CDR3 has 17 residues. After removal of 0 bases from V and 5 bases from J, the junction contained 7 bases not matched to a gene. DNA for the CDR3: TGTGCCAGCAGCCAAGACCCCCTAGCGGGGGGTATAGATACGCAGTATTTT. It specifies CASSQDPLAGGIDTQYF.

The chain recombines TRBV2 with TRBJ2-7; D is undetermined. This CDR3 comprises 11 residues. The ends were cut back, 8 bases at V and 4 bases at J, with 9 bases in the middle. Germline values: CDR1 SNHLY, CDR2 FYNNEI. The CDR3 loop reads CASFKGYEQYV. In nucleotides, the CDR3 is TGTGCCAGCTTTAAGGGTTACGAGCAGTACGTC.